The subject of this entry is one T cell receptor (beta chain). Stated treatment: preoperative locoregional IRX-2 cytokine immunotherapy. Patients received preoperative, locoregional IRX-2 cytokine immunotherapy in a phase Ib study. The data derive from a study of preoperative IRX-2 immunotherapy in early breast cancer. Repertoires were generated with immunoSEQ multiplex PCR, while TCRdb's copy carries only in-frame clones and drops some. Here the sample spans about 32,000 clones, roughly 87% being singletons. The clonotype originates from a human donor with breast cancer. Sample: lymph node tissue, taken from a patient treated with IRX-2 immunotherapy.

CDR3 residues: CASSQDPNTEAFF. In nucleotides, the CDR3 is TGTGCCAGCTCACAGGACCCGAACACTGAAGCTTTCTTT. The chain has TRBV18 and TRBJ1-1; D ambiguous. Germline lookup yields CDR1 KGHSH and CDR2 LQKENI. Deletions cut 4 bases from V and 1 base from J, with 7 bases between. The CDR3 is 13 residues long.